This T cell receptor (beta chain) was sequenced during a study of long-term antiretroviral therapy in people with HIV. Whole-study results and caveats: Against controls, HIV repertoires showed narrower ranges of CDR3 length.

Survey level was the resolution at which the v3.0 immunoSEQ assay ran. What sequencing targeted per sample was about 35,000-55,000 T-cell genomes. Clones were read by immunoSEQ multiplex PCR, and TCRdb kept only the in-frame ones, dropping some. Here the sample spans roughly 23,000 clones, 70% to 85% being singletons. Germline lookup yields CDR1 LNHDA and CDR2 SQIVND (reference sequence). The CDR3 has 14 amino acids. The germline V and J ends were trimmed by 9 bases and 8 bases, with 19 bases remaining between them. Concerning this clone itself: Antigen: not known.

The J gene is TRBJ1-4, the V gene TRBV19; perhaps TRBD1 as D (5 bases). The sequencing here drew on unsorted PBMCs, taken 0.1 years before starting antiretroviral therapy. The receptor comes from a man aged 18 to 29 with HIV. The chain's CDR3 is CASRRGGAGEKLFF. The CDR3 DNA sequence: TGTGCCAGCCGAAGGGGAGGGGCGGGCGAAAAACTGTTTTTT.